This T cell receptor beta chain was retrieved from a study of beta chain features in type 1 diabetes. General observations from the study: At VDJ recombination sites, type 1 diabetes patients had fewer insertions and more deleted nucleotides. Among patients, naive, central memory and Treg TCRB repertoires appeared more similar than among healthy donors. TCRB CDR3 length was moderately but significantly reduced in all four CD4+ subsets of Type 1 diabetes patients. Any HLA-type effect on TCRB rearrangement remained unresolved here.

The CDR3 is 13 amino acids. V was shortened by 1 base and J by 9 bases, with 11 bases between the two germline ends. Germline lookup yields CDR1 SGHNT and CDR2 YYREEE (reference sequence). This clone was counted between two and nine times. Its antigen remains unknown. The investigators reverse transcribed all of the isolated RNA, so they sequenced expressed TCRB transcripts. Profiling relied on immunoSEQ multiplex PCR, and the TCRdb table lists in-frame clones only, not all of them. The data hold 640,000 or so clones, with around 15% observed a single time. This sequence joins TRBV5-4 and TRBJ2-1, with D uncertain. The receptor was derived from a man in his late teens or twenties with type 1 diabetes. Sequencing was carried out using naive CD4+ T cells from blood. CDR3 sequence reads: CASSLNWLGEQFF. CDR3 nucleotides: TGTGCCAGCAGCTTGAACTGGTTGGGTGAGCAGTTCTTC.